The clone carrying this TCR beta chain showed up just a few times. As yet, its antigen is unknown. The sample comes from a study of identical twins. Study-level findings and limits: The presence of invariant MAIT and iNKT cells could partly confound analyses of zero-insertion sequences. Surplus twin overlap in beta out-of-frame sequences was less pronounced. Monozygotic twins shared more out-of-frame TCR alpha than recombination models predicted.

TCRdb processed the 5' RACE reads anew with MiXCR; each CDR3 protein has one entry. This sample has around 280,000 distinct CDR3 sequences, with more than 6.5% found just once. These data were also filed under a second study, of yellow fever vaccine responses in identical twins.

The TCR originated in a woman in her late teens or twenties in good health. The specimen sequenced was memory (CD45RO+) T cells sorted from blood.

CDR3 bases: TGTGCCAGCAGTTACACCGTTTCGATGAACACTGAAGCTTTCTTT. Protein sequence: CASSYTVSMNTEAFF. This chain uses TRBV6-5 with TRBJ1-1; D ambiguous. CDR1 and CDR2 from the germline V gene are MNHEY and SVGAGI. V was cut by 2 bases and J by 0 bases, with 10 bases left in between. The CDR3 extends over 15 amino acids.